This paragraph covers one T cell receptor (beta chain) sequence. The antigen remains unidentified. This entry is derived from a study of glioma-infiltrating T cells. Germline CDR1 and CDR2: SGHNT and YYREEE (reference sequence). J was trimmed by 2 bases and V by 4 bases; bases with no gene match: 10. The CDR3 sequence is 16 residues long. Study-wide findings and caveats: Above-expected tissue-blood divergence occurred in all gliomas, most in low-grade ones. Only very few CDR3 sequences appeared in both tissue and blood.

Amplification of TCR alpha and beta CDR3 regions from RNA used iRepertoire nested multiplex PCR. Input was about 100-450 ng of tissue mRNA or PBMC total RNA. MiXCR, applied by TCRdb to the multiplex PCR reads, yields one record per CDR3 protein. The data show 84,000 or so distinct CDR3 sequences, around a quarter seen once. The chain is built from TRBV5-4 and TRBJ2-3; 7 nucleotides line up with TRBD2. The source material was glioma tissue, nonneoplastic brain tissue, or PBMCs (not recorded which). The receptor's source is a human donor with low-grade glioma or glioblastoma, undergoing nonglioma brain surgery, or in good health (not recorded which). In DNA form, the CDR3 reads TGTGCCAGCAGCGGGACGGGGCGGGGGAACACAGATACGCAGTATTTT. Its translation is CASSGTGRGNTDTQYF.